This TCR beta chain derives from a study of blood T cell repertoires in COVID-19. Trimming stripped 3 bases from V and 5 bases from J, with 9 bases between. CDR1 and CDR2 (germline): SGDLS, YYNGEE. This CDR3 is built from 13 residues. Produced via immunoSEQ multiplex PCR; TCRdb's table is partial and in-frame only. The table includes hundreds of thousands of clones, roughly 85% detected once. Sequencing input: PBMCs or T cells enriched from blood (not recorded which). The chain employs TRBV9 and TRBJ1-5; TRBD1 is a possible D gene (6 bases). The sequence came from a woman aged 50 to 60 who had recovered from COVID-19. CDR3 DNA: TGTGCCAGCAGCGGCCAGGGGTATCAGCCCCAGCATTTT. Residues: CASSGQGYQPQHF.